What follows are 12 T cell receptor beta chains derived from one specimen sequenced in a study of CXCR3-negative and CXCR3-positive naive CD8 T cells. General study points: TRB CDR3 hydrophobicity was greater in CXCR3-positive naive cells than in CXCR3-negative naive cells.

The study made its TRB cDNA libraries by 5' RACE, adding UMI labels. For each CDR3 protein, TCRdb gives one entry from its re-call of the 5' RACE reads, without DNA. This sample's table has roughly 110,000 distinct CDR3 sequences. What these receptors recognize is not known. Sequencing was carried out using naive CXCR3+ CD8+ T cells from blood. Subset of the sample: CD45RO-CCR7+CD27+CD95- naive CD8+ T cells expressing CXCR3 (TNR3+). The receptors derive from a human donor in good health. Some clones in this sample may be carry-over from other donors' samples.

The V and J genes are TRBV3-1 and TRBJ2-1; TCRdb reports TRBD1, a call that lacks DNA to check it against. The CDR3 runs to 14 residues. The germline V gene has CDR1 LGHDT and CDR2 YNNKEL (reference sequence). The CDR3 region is CASKIQGTYNEQFF.

CDR3: CASSQAGREVVSLHEQYF. The chain combines TRBV3-1 with TRBJ2-7; TCRdb calls TRBD2, which cannot be checked without DNA. From germline, CDR1 is LGHDT and CDR2 YNNKEL (reference sequence). The CDR3 extends over 18 amino acids.

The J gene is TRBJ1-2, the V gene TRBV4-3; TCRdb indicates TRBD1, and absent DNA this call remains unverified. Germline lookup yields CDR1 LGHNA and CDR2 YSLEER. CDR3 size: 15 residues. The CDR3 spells CASSRATGANYGYTF.

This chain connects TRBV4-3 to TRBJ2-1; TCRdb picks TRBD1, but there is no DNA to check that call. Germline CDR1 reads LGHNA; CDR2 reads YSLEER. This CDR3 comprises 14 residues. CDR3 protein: CASSQGLRYKEQFF.

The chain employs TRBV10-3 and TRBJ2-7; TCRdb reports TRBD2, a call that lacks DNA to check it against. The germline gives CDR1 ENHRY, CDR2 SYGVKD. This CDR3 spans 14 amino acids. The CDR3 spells CAISDSSETYEQYF.

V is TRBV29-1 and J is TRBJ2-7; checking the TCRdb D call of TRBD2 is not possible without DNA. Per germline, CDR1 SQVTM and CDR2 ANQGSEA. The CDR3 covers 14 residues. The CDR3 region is CSVGTSGSSYEQYF.

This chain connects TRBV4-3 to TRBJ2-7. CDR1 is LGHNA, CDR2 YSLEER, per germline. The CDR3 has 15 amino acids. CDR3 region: CASSQDRDASYEQYF.

CDR3 sequence: CASSSETSGGINEQFF. This chain joins TRBV5-1 and TRBJ2-1; TCRdb gives TRBD2 as the D gene, but with no DNA this cannot be confirmed. Per the germline V gene, CDR1 is SGHRS and CDR2 is YFSETQ. This CDR3 contains 16 residues.

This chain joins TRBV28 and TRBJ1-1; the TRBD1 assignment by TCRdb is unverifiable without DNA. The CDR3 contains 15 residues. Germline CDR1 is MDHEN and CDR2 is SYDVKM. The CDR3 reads CASSPGHKLNTEAFF.

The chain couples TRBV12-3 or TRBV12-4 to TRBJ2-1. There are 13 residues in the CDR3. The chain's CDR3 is CASSLPQNNEQFF.

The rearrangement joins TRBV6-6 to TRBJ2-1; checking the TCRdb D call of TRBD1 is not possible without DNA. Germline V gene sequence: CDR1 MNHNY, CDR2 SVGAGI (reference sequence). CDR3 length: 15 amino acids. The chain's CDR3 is CASSYGREYDNEQFF.

The CDR3: CASSRLLAPYEQYF. V and J are TRBV6-2 or TRBV6-3 and TRBJ2-7; TCRdb's D gene call, TRBD2, goes unchecked for lack of DNA. The germline V gene encodes CDR1 MNHEY and CDR2 SVGEGT. The CDR3 loop spans 14 amino acids.